This T cell receptor (beta chain) was sequenced in a study of T cells after posttransplantation cyclophosphamide. Overall study results and limits: Blood and skin or GI T cell repertoires showed limited TRB overlap. Later post-transplant blood repertoires were often dominated by donor CD8+ memory clones. Recipient CMV seropositivity and CMV reactivation strongly tracked TRB clonality.

TCRdb keeps only in-frame clones here, not all; method: immunoSEQ multiplex PCR. The table lists about 40,000 clones, no singletons, with 4.5% in the top ten. Trimming pared 10 bases from V and 4 bases from J, leaving 13 bases between. The CDR3 is 12 amino acids. Germline CDR1 is SGHTA and CDR2 is FQGNSA. Peripheral blood was collected from the related graft donor on the marrow donation day. This clone was picked up many times. The antigen remains undetermined. The chain has TRBV7-2 and TRBJ1-1; D is possibly TRBD1 (5 bases). The receptor was derived from a woman aged 45-65 years in good health and a related stem cell transplant donor. The specimen was PBMCs. This chain's CDR3 is CATRGLSTEAFF. The DNA of the CDR3 is TGTGCCACCCGGGGGTTGAGCACTGAAGCTTTCTTT.